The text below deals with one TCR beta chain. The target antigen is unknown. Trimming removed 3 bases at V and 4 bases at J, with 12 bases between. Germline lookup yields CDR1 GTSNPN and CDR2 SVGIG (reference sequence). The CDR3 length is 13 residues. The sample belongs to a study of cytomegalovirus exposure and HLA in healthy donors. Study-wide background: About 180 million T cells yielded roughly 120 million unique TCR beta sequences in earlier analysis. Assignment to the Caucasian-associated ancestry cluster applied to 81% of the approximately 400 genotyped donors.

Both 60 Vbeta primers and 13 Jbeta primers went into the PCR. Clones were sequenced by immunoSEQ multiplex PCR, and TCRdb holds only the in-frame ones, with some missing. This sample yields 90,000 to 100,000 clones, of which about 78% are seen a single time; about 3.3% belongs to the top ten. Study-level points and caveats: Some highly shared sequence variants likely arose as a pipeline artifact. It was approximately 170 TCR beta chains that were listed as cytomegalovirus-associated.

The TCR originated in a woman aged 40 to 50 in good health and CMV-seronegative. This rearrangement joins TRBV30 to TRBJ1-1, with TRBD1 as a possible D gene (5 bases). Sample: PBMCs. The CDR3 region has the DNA TGTGCCTGGAGGGATAGGGGCAGCACTGAAGCTTTCTTT. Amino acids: CAWRDRGSTEAFF.